The sequence of this TCR beta chain was determined in a study of blood T cell repertoires in COVID-19 (dated by TCRdb to 2020 to 2022). For context, the study as a whole: Collaborator samples came from the United States, Italy and Spain and covered acute and convalescent phases of COVID-19. Deeply sampled blood TCRbeta repertoires from subjects exposed to, actively infected with, or recovered from COVID-19 were included in the dataset. A de-identified subject ID, COVID-19 status, age in years and sex were almost always included in the sample metadata. Where available, HLA class I and class II types were obtained from metadata supplied by the sample provider rather than from assay-based typing. The repertoires were made available in a free public database intended to serve as a resource for research on the immune response to SARS-CoV-2. The prospective study material was composed of cDNA or gDNA derived from T cells, B-cell-depleted T cells, or PBMCs. The samples were drawn from the first 160 participants of the ongoing ImmuneRACE study and from 1,254 subjects provided by 6 global collaborators. What the authors observed across the whole study: The amount of clinical and demographic metadata varied by source and participant and was provided uncurated.

Each collaborating institution followed its own protocols to collect whole blood in K2EDTA tubes. For TCRbeta analysis, collaborators shipped samples as frozen whole blood, isolated PBMCs, or DNA extracted from either of those sample types. Concerning this clone itself: Its antigen has not been determined. One base away there is no much larger clone; base qualities are not given.

TCRbeta CDR3 regions were amplified from genomic DNA using the immunoSEQ Assay, a bias-controlled multiplex PCR. On the study's bioinformatics: Within the assay, amplification of reference gene primers was used to estimate how many nucleated cells each sample contained. To quantify the absolute abundance of each unique TCRbeta CDR3 rearrangement, sequence reads were collapsed and filtered. For each sample, productive Simpson clonality was calculated as the square root of Simpson's diversity index over productive rearrangements. In TCRdb, the immuneACCESS table is reduced to in-frame sequences with V and J assigned. These tables do not hold every clone; where another copy was compared, an unresolved V gene accounts for under half, and the others remain unexplained. Clone size and V and J calls were adopted from that table, with D and trimming inferred from the DNA. This sample is represented by over 95,000 clones; 75% to 90% of them were singletons. The ten largest clones capture about 13% of the sample.

CDR1 is given as SGHDT and CDR2 as YYEEEE, both from the germline V gene. The CDR3, cysteine through phenylalanine, is 15 amino acids long. Only the CDR3 portion is preserved as DNA: 45 bases, with reading frame beginning at the first base. V and J are trimmed by 1 base and 6 bases, and the gene matches miss 9 bases of the junction. This clonotype was obtained from a human donor in a cohort sampled during active COVID-19. The specimen was peripheral blood. The rearrangement joined TRBV5-6 to TRBJ2-7, and TRBD2 aligns with 8 junction nucleotides. CDR3 sequence: CASSLRGTSRSEQYF. The DNA is as follows: TGTGCCAGCAGCTTGAGGGGGACTAGTAGATCCGAGCAGTACTTC.